This TCR beta chain was observed in a study of blood T cells in healthy people across ages. Comments on this clonotype: Its target is not known.

For the second PCR, which ran for roughly 6 to 12 cycles, a sample-barcoded 5' primer and a J-beta primer mix were used. TCRdb reprocessed the 5' RACE reads with MiXCR, giving one entry per CDR3 protein. The repertoire consists of over 1,500,000 distinct CDR3 sequences, with roughly 52% occurring once and the leading ten covering 2% to 2.5%. General study results and limits: Total diversity from one million sequenced T cells was likely underestimated. Older age went with lower TCR beta diversity per million T cells, in a roughly linear way.

Per-sample yields of isolated PBMCs were at least 6.5 million. Looked up from germline, CDR1 is SGHRS and CDR2 is YFSETQ. The CDR3 extends over 16 amino acids. The V gene end was trimmed by 0 bases and the J gene end by 1 base; junction bases not matched to a gene: 4. This receptor was identified in a woman aged 40 to 55 in good health. The chain is built from TRBV5-1 and TRBJ2-3, with 8 bases identical to TRBD2. Source material: blood. CDR3 coding DNA: TGCGCCAGCAGCTTGGCAGCGGGGGTCCGCACAGATACGCAGTATTTT. Residues: CASSLAAGVRTDTQYF. Supplemented by reference TRBV5-1 and TRBJ2-3, the full variable domain reads KAGVTQTPRYLIKTRGQQVTLSCSPISGHRSVSWYQQTPGQGLQFLFEYFSETQRNKGNFPGRFSGRQFSNSRSEMNVSTLELGDSALYLCASSLAAGVRTDTQYFGPGTRLTVL.